Below are 15 T cell receptor beta chains sequenced from a single sample in a study of T-cell memory formation after mild COVID-19. Using its own MiXCR run on the 5' RACE reads, TCRdb lists one record per CDR3 protein. The sample contains under 150,000 distinct CDR3 sequences, about a fifth of which appear only once. Material for sequencing was PBMCs or a T cell subset sorted from them (not recorded which). The receptors derive from a man between 18 and 29 years old who had mild COVID-19 (a few samples of this study predate the infection). Cell type and time point are not known.

This clonotype was seen more than once but under ten times. The chain couples TRBV5-1 to TRBJ2-1; TRBD1 matches at 10 bases. Germline loops: CDR1 SGHRS, CDR2 YFSETQ. V trimming: 4 bases; J trimming: 8 bases; junction bases outside the gene matches: 6. This CDR3 comprises 14 residues. CDR3 region: CASSPDRGLDEQFF. CDR3 sequence (DNA): TGCGCCAGCAGCCCTGACAGGGGGCTGGATGAGCAGTTCTTC. The variable domain in full, with the rest retrieved from reference TRBV5-1 and TRBJ2-1, is KAGVTQTPRYLIKTRGQQVTLSCSPISGHRSVSWYQQTPGQGLQFLFEYFSETQRNKGNFPGRFSGRQFSNSRSEMNVSTLELGDSALYLCASSPDRGLDEQFFGPGTRLTVL.

The chain couples TRBV3-1 to TRBJ1-5; unclear D gene. The CDR3 loop spans 14 amino acids. Germline CDR1 LGHDT, CDR2 YNNKEL (reference sequence). Trimming shortened V by 2 bases and J by 3 bases, and 8 bases separated the two germline ends. CDR3 residues: CASSQRHDNQPQHF. The CDR3 bases are TGTGCCAGCAGCCAAAGACACGACAATCAGCCCCAGCATTTT.

The sample holds a few counts of this clonotype. V is TRBV7-9 and J is TRBJ2-1; 7 bases are a match to TRBD1. From germline, CDR1 is SEHNR and CDR2 FQNEAQ (reference sequence). CDR3 length: 15 residues. After removal of 0 bases from V and 4 bases from J, the junction contained 3 bases not matched to a gene. The CDR3 protein is CASSLARQGYNEQFF. The DNA for the CDR3 is TGTGCCAGCAGCTTAGCGCGACAGGGTTACAATGAGCAGTTCTTC.

This clonotype occurred a few times. The chain joins TRBV9 to TRBJ2-5, with 9 bases that match TRBD2. CDR1 is SGDLS, CDR2 YYNGEE, per germline. The CDR3 contains 16 residues. The junction had 9 bases not matched to a gene; V was cut back by 4 bases and J by 2 bases. The CDR3 DNA reads TGTGCCAGCAGCCCCTGGGGTAGCGGGGGACAAGAGACCCAGTACTTC. This encodes CASSPWGSGGQETQYF. Full variable domain (missing parts from reference TRBV9 and TRBJ2-5): DSGVTQTPKHLITATGQRVTLRCSPRSGDLSVYWYQQSLDQGLQFLIQYYNGEERAKGNILERFSAQQFPDLHSELNLSSLELGDSALYFCASSPWGSGGQETQYFGPGTRLLVL.

This sequence joins TRBV27 and TRBJ1-4; the D is unclear. The CDR3 has 15 residues. Germline CDR1 MNHEY, CDR2 SMNVEV (reference sequence). V was pared by 5 bases and J by 3 bases, with 13 bases between. CDR3 coding DNA: TGTGCCAGCAGTCCCCGTGGGTCGGCTAATGAAAAACTGTTTTTT. Protein product: CASSPRGSANEKLFF.

This clonotype has just a few counts. J is TRBJ2-2 and V is TRBV5-1, with D tentatively TRBD2 (5 bases). The germline V and J ends were trimmed by 4 bases and 4 bases, with 14 bases remaining between them. The CDR3 spans 15 residues. Germline-derived CDR1 and CDR2 are SGHRS and YFSETQ. CDR3: CASSLRRGSTGELFF. The DNA for the CDR3 is TGCGCCAGCAGCCTCCGCCGGGGTTCCACCGGGGAGCTGTTTTTT. The full variable domain, rest sourced from reference TRBV5-1 and TRBJ2-2, is KAGVTQTPRYLIKTRGQQVTLSCSPISGHRSVSWYQQTPGQGLQFLFEYFSETQRNKGNFPGRFSGRQFSNSRSEMNVSTLELGDSALYLCASSLRRGSTGELFFGEGSRLTVL.

This clonotype showed up many times. The chain combines TRBV12-3 or TRBV12-4 with TRBJ1-3; D gene ambiguous. V lost 5 bases and J lost 4, with 6 bases in between. The CDR3 is 12 amino acids. In DNA form, the CDR3 reads TGTGCCAGCAGTCTAGGGGGAAACACCATATATTTT. It is translated as CASSLGGNTIYF.

A few counts support this clonotype. The chain combines TRBV29-1 with TRBJ2-2; 12 bases are shared with TRBD2. This CDR3 is built from 16 residues. V lost 6 bases to trimming and J lost 1 base; unmatched junction nucleotides: 6. Germline lookup yields CDR1 SQVTM and CDR2 ANQGSEA. CDR3 loop: CSVDGLAGLNTGELFF. The CDR3 DNA reads TGCAGCGTGGACGGACTAGCGGGGTTGAACACCGGGGAGCTGTTTTTT.

The V and J genes are TRBV20-1 and TRBJ2-7; a possible D gene is TRBD2 (5 bases). Looked up from germline, CDR1 is DFQATT and CDR2 is SNEGSKA (reference sequence). The ends were cut back, 0 bases at V and 2 bases at J, with 14 bases in the middle. The CDR3 sequence is 15 residues long. CDR3 DNA sequence: TGCAGTGCTAGAGATTCCCGGGGATTCCCCTACGAGCAGTACTTC. It encodes CSARDSRGFPYEQYF.

The chain has TRBV4-1 and TRBJ1-1; 9 bases match TRBD1. CDR1 is MGHRA and CDR2 is YSYEKL in the germline V gene. The CDR3 length is 13 residues. The J segment lost 3 bases and the V segment lost 6 bases, leaving 2 bases of the junction unmatched. The CDR3 DNA sequence: TGCGCCAGCAGTCGACAGGGGGACACTGAAGCTTTCTTT. Protein: CASSRQGDTEAFF.

This clonotype came up a few times. This chain connects TRBV4-3 to TRBJ1-6; a weak D match, TRBD1 (5 bases). This CDR3 is 15 amino acids long. V lost 1 base and J 8 bases, leaving 12 bases between the germline ends. CDR1 and CDR2 (germline): LGHNA, YSLEER. The DNA of the CDR3 is TGCGCCAGCAGCCAAGTCGGGACTTTGTATTCACCCCTCCACTTT. It codes for CASSQVGTLYSPLHF.

V gene TRBV5-1 combines with J gene TRBJ2-7; 9 bases are shared with TRBD1. Unmatched junction bases numbered 14, after V lost 0 bases and J lost 7 bases. Germline CDR1 SGHRS, CDR2 YFSETQ. The CDR3 has 17 residues. CDR3 sequence reads: CASSLAVGTGTFTEQYF. The DNA of the CDR3 is TGCGCCAGCAGCTTGGCCGTGGGGACAGGGACCTTCACAGAGCAGTACTTC.

The rearrangement joins TRBV29-1 to TRBJ1-1, with D tentatively TRBD1 (5 bases). Trimming took 3 bases from V and 5 from J, leaving 16 bases between them. CDR3 length: 14 amino acids. CDR1 SQVTM and CDR2 ANQGSEA come from the germline V gene. The DNA of the CDR3 is TGCAGCGTTGAGGGGGACCGGCGGACTACTGAAGCTTTCTTT. Amino acids: CSVEGDRRTTEAFF.

This clonotype was seen a handful of times. V usage is TRBV6-2 or TRBV6-3 and J usage is TRBJ1-1; 7 nucleotides line up with TRBD1. Germline CDR1 MNHEY, CDR2 SVGEGT. The V gene end was trimmed by 0 bases and the J gene end by 7 bases; junction bases not matched to a gene: 5. The CDR3 is 14 amino acids. The CDR3 is CASSYSVRGIEAFF. The CDR3 region has the DNA TGTGCCAGCAGTTACTCAGTCAGGGGGATTGAAGCTTTCTTT.

The chain combines TRBV19 with TRBJ1-2; D call uncertain. The length of the CDR3 is 13 residues. With 6 bases removed from V and 4 bases from J, the gap between germline ends came to 12 bases. Germline lookup yields CDR1 LNHDA and CDR2 SQIVND (reference sequence). The CDR3 nucleotides read TGTGCCAGTAGCTCGGGGAACCCCTATGGCTACACCTTC. It encodes CASSSGNPYGYTF.